This T cell receptor beta chain was found in a study of cytomegalovirus exposure and HLA in healthy donors. Regarding this clone: Antigen specificity is unknown.

Study-wide findings and caveats: Reports showed the classifier diagnosing cytomegalovirus status with high specificity and sensitivity. Rates of TCR association differed by HLA locus in a later analysis, with DRB1 highest and HLA-C lowest.

A multiplex PCR was run with 60 Vbeta primers and 13 Jbeta primers. Profiled with immunoSEQ multiplex PCR; TCRdb holds only in-frame clones, not every one. This table lists some 200,000 clones. The TCR was taken from a woman aged 18 to 35 in good health and CMV-seropositive. Sequenced input: PBMCs.

Here the CDR3 DNA reads TGTGCCAGCTCACCAAGGGACAGGGGTGAGGATGAGCAGTTCTTC. It yields the protein CASSPRDRGEDEQFF. This chain joins TRBV18 and TRBJ2-1; the match to TRBD1 covers 10 bases. The CDR3 has 15 amino acids. The junction had 6 bases not matched to a gene; V was cut back by 2 bases and J by 8 bases. CDR1 and CDR2 from the germline V gene are KGHSH and LQKENI. Full variable domain (remainder filled in from reference TRBV18 and TRBJ2-1): NAGVMQNPRHLVRRRGQEARLRCSPMKGHSHVYWYRQLPEEGLKFMVYLQKENIIDESGMPKERFSAEFPKEGPSILRIQQVVRGDSAAYFCASSPRDRGEDEQFFGPGTRLTVL.